The rows below give T cell receptor beta chains drawn from one sample of a study of blood T cell repertoires in COVID-19. Sequenced by immunoSEQ multiplex PCR; TCRdb stores in-frame clones only, minus some. The table has some 230,000 clones, approximately 81% seen once. Material for sequencing was peripheral blood. The origin of the receptors is a woman in her fifties or sixties who had recovered from COVID-19. Each CDR3 is given with its conserved first and last residue. Fields, in order: clone size, D gene, V gene, J gene, CDR3 length, CDR3 protein, CDR3 DNA. A D gene is named only where the DNA matches it firmly. Clone size is shown for a subset of rows, as once, few, many or a class of expanded clone.

clone size: .; D gene: TRBD1; V gene: TRBV29-1; J gene: TRBJ1-4; CDR3 length: 14; CDR3 protein: CSVEDLQGDEKLFF; CDR3 DNA: TGCAGCGTTGAAGATCTACAGGGGGATGAAAAACTGTTTTTT
clone size: .; D gene: .; V gene: TRBV30; J gene: TRBJ1-6; CDR3 length: 13; CDR3 protein: CAGRQEYNSPLHF; CDR3 DNA: TGTGCCGGACGACAGGAGTACAATTCACCCCTCCACTTT
clone size: .; D gene: .; V gene: TRBV21-1; J gene: TRBJ1-3; CDR3 length: 14; CDR3 protein: CASRPRGPGNTIYF; CDR3 DNA: TGTGCCAGCAGGCCCAGGGGGCCTGGAAACACCATATATTTT
clone size: .; D gene: TRBD2; V gene: TRBV14; J gene: TRBJ2-5; CDR3 length: 15; CDR3 protein: CASSRGLAVEETQYF; CDR3 DNA: TGTGCCAGCAGCCGGGGACTAGCGGTAGAAGAGACCCAGTACTTC
clone size: .; D gene: TRBD1; V gene: TRBV30; J gene: TRBJ1-4; CDR3 length: 14; CDR3 protein: CAWSVQGGYEKLFF; CDR3 DNA: TGTGCCTGGAGTGTACAGGGGGGCTATGAAAAACTGTTTTTT
clone size: .; D gene: TRBD1; V gene: TRBV15; J gene: TRBJ2-6; CDR3 length: 16; CDR3 protein: CATSRGTGAGANVLTF; CDR3 DNA: TGTGCCACCAGCAGGGGGACAGGGGCTGGGGCCAACGTCCTGACTTTC
clone size: .; D gene: TRBD1; V gene: TRBV6-5; J gene: TRBJ1-2; CDR3 length: 14; CDR3 protein: CASTQGGMPYGYTF; CDR3 DNA: TGTGCCAGCACCCAGGGGGGCATGCCCTATGGCTACACCTTC
clone size: .; D gene: TRBD2; V gene: TRBV5-6; J gene: TRBJ2-3; CDR3 length: 16; CDR3 protein: CASSLDAGGWRDAQYF; CDR3 DNA: TGTGCCAGCAGTCTAGATGCGGGAGGGTGGAGGGATGCGCAGTATTTT
clone size: once; D gene: TRBD2; V gene: TRBV2; J gene: TRBJ2-6; CDR3 length: 15; CDR3 protein: CASSSGASGANVLTF; CDR3 DNA: TGTGCCAGCAGTAGCGGGGCCTCTGGGGCCAACGTCCTGACTTTC
clone size: .; D gene: .; V gene: TRBV2; J gene: TRBJ2-1; CDR3 length: 14; CDR3 protein: CASMAGASYNEQFF; CDR3 DNA: TGTGCCAGCATGGCAGGGGCAAGCTACAATGAGCAGTTCTTC
clone size: few; D gene: .; V gene: TRBV19; J gene: TRBJ1-5; CDR3 length: 15; CDR3 protein: CASSRGWGGGQPQHF; CDR3 DNA: TGTGCCAGTAGTAGGGGTTGGGGCGGCGGTCAGCCCCAGCATTTT
clone size: .; D gene: .; V gene: TRBV19; J gene: TRBJ1-5; CDR3 length: 13; CDR3 protein: CASSMAVKQPQHF; CDR3 DNA: TGTGCCAGTAGTATGGCAGTTAAGCAGCCCCAGCATTTT
clone size: .; D gene: TRBD1; V gene: TRBV7-8; J gene: TRBJ2-5; CDR3 length: 13; CDR3 protein: CASSGQVQETQYF; CDR3 DNA: TGTGCCAGCAGCGGACAGGTCCAAGAGACCCAGTACTTC
clone size: .; D gene: TRBD1; V gene: TRBV9; J gene: TRBJ1-1; CDR3 length: 13; CDR3 protein: CASKGTETTEAFF; CDR3 DNA: TGTGCCAGCAAGGGGACAGAAACCACTGAAGCTTTCTTT
clone size: .; D gene: .; V gene: TRBV9; J gene: TRBJ2-7; CDR3 length: 14; CDR3 protein: CASSATPSSYEQYF; CDR3 DNA: TGTGCCAGCAGTGCGACGCCTAGCTCTTACGAGCAGTACTTC
clone size: .; D gene: .; V gene: TRBV6-5; J gene: TRBJ2-7; CDR3 length: 14; CDR3 protein: CASSYAGASYEQYF; CDR3 DNA: TGTGCCAGCAGTTACGCGGGGGCGTCCTACGAGCAGTACTTC
clone size: .; D gene: TRBD1; V gene: TRBV15; J gene: TRBJ1-1; CDR3 length: 14; CDR3 protein: CATSPRQGRTEAFF; CDR3 DNA: TGTGCCACCAGCCCCAGACAGGGGAGGACTGAAGCTTTCTTT
clone size: .; D gene: TRBD1; V gene: TRBV19; J gene: TRBJ2-5; CDR3 length: 15; CDR3 protein: CASSIEGGAGKTQYF; CDR3 DNA: TGTGCCAGTAGTATCGAAGGGGGCGCTGGGAAGACCCAGTACTTC
clone size: .; D gene: .; V gene: TRBV6-6; J gene: TRBJ2-3; CDR3 length: 16; CDR3 protein: CASRSLLGGTTDTQYF; CDR3 DNA: TGTGCCAGCAGGTCCCTCCTAGGGGGAACTACAGATACGCAGTATTTT
clone size: .; D gene: TRBD2; V gene: TRBV5-1; J gene: TRBJ2-7; CDR3 length: 14; CDR3 protein: CASSLASGGSEQYF; CDR3 DNA: TGCGCCAGCAGCTTGGCTAGCGGGGGTAGCGAGCAGTACTTC